The table lists the clone carrying this T cell receptor beta chain with a count of one. This sample is part of a study of T cell responses to AZD1222 COVID-19 vaccine. The assay was immunoSEQ multiplex PCR, and TCRdb's table has in-frame clones only and misses some. Of 75,000 to 85,000 clones in the sample, 75% to 90% are singletons; the top ten hold 1.2% to 1.5%. V gave up 7 bases and J gave up 6 bases, with 16 bases separating them. The germline CDR1 and CDR2 sequences are MDHEN and SYDVKM. The CDR3 loop spans 14 amino acids. The material was peripheral blood, obtained 28 days after the second AZD1222 dose. This chain uses TRBV28 with TRBJ1-5; TRBD1 is a possible D gene (6 bases). The TCR sequence derives from an adult who received the AZD1222 COVID-19 vaccine. In nucleotides, the CDR3 is TGTGCCAGCAAGAAGGGGGGGTTGGGTCAGCCCCAGCATTTT. Its protein product is CASKKGGLGQPQHF.